This T cell receptor beta chain stems from a study of T cells in Graves' hyperthyroidism and ophthalmopathy. Trimming took off 6 bases at V and 2 bases at J, with 17 bases between the two ends. Germline CDR1 and CDR2: DFQATT and SNEGSKA (reference sequence). This CDR3 spans 14 amino acids. Amplified regions were TCR beta CDR3 sequences from RNA transcripts. RT-PCR in the first round (using the HTBI primer set) targeted the TCR CDR3. TCRdb reprocessed the multiplex PCR reads via MiXCR and lists one record per CDR3 protein. The sample consists of hundreds of thousands of distinct CDR3 sequences, under 60% of them appearing once.

This clonotype was sampled from a woman aged 18-29 years with Graves' hyperthyroidism. The V call is TRBV20-1, the J call TRBJ2-7; maybe TRBD2 (5 bases). The material sequenced was peripheral blood or thyroid tissue (not recorded which). For the CDR3, the DNA is TGCAGTGCCAGCAGTTCCGAGGGTACCTACGAGCAGTACTTC. Translated: CSASSSEGTYEQYF.